These 3 T cell receptor beta chains share one sample of origin, sequenced in a study of blood T cell repertoires in COVID-19. Sequencing used immunoSEQ multiplex PCR; TCRdb keeps in-frame clones, though not all of them. This sample carries about 98,000 clones, over 80% of them seen once, and the ten largest clones take around 19%. The sequenced sample consisted of peripheral blood. These receptors were taken from a man older than 75 with acute or convalescent COVID-19.

With respect to this clone: The same CDR3 is also encoded by other DNA sequences in this sample. V gene TRBV4-3 combines with J gene TRBJ2-7; perhaps TRBD2 as D (5 bases). Trimming stripped 1 base from V and 3 bases from J, with 10 bases between. Germline lookup yields CDR1 LGHNA and CDR2 YSLEER. The CDR3 spans 14 residues. This CDR3 reads CASSQVGGNYEQYF. CDR3 DNA sequence: TGCGCCAGCAGCCAAGTAGGAGGCAACTACGAGCAGTACTTC.

This chain connects TRBV6-5 to TRBJ2-1, with D maybe TRBD2 (6 bases). Germline V gives CDR1 MNHEY, CDR2 SVGAGI. This CDR3 has 16 residues. Trimming shortened V by 2 bases and J by 0 bases, and 11 bases separated the two germline ends. The CDR3 reads CASSYERASSYNEQFF. CDR3 sequence (DNA): TGTGCCAGCAGTTACGAGCGGGCGAGCTCCTACAATGAGCAGTTCTTC.

J is TRBJ2-1 and V is TRBV29-1; perhaps TRBD2 as D (6 bases). Trimming cost V 4 bases and J 8 bases, with 6 bases left between them. The germline gives CDR1 SQVTM, CDR2 ANQGSEA. The CDR3 totals 10 residues. DNA of the CDR3: TGCAGCGTTGGGGAGGATGAGCAGTTCTTC. Its translation: CSVGEDEQFF.